This passage covers 12 T cell receptor beta chains from one sample sequenced in a study of shared clonotypes between healthy human individuals. The protocol was immunoSEQ multiplex PCR, while the TCRdb copy is restricted to in-frame clones and leaves out a portion. The sample holds approximately 2.1 million clones; approximately 95% are singletons and the top ten take 0.35% to 0.5%. The sequencing sample was made of naive CD4+ T cells from PBMCs. The subset here: CD45RA+ positively selected. These receptors were taken from a man between 18 and 29 years old in good health. Some clones in this sample may be carry-over from other donors' samples.

This sequence joins TRBV6-1 and TRBJ2-5; D is perhaps TRBD2 (6 bases). The CDR3 extends over 15 amino acids. Germline loops: CDR1 MNHNS, CDR2 SASEGT. V lost 3 bases and J 7 bases, leaving 18 bases between the germline ends. CDR3 in amino acids: CASSDRASVVGTQYF. The CDR3 coding sequence is TGTGCCAGCAGTGACAGGGCTAGCGTTGTTGGGACCCAGTACTTC.

The chain uses TRBV18 and TRBJ2-7; D tentatively fits TRBD1 or TRBD2 (5 bases each). The CDR3 length is 14 residues. V dropped 6 bases and J dropped 2 bases, with 14 bases sitting between them. Germline CDR1 KGHSH, CDR2 LQKENI. The CDR3 spells CASSQGRGTYEQYF. The CDR3, as DNA: TGTGCCAGCTCGCAGGGCCGGGGAACCTACGAGCAGTACTTC.

This clone was observed once. This sequence joins TRBV5-4 and TRBJ1-2; D unresolved. The CDR3 extends over 12 amino acids. The V and J ends lost 7 bases and 6 bases respectively, with 13 bases between them. In germline, CDR1 is SGHNT, CDR2 YYREEE (reference sequence). The CDR3 sequence: CASALGWDGYTF. CDR3 nucleotide sequence: TGTGCCAGCGCTTTAGGGTGGGATGGCTACACCTTC.

The V and J genes are TRBV5-3 and TRBJ2-7; 10 bases agree with TRBD1. TRBV5-3 is annotated as an ORF whose role is uncertain. V lost 5 bases to trimming and J lost 6 bases; unmatched junction nucleotides: 11. This CDR3 has 15 amino acids. This chain's CDR3 is CARSLGDRGSGEQYF. CDR3 DNA sequence: TGTGCCAGAAGTCTGGGGGACAGGGGTTCGGGCGAGCAGTACTTC.

The CDR3 sequence is CASSYRGTQYF. As DNA, the CDR3 is TGTGCCAGCAGTTACCGGGGGACCCAGTACTTC. The chain carries TRBV6-1 and TRBJ2-5, with TRBD2 as a possible D gene (5 bases). Germline lookup yields CDR1 MNHNS and CDR2 SASEGT. The CDR3 contains 11 residues. Deletions cut 5 bases from V and 7 bases from J, with 8 bases between.

V gene TRBV14 combines with J gene TRBJ2-3; 11 bases agree with TRBD2. Losses at the gene ends were 4 bases for V and 4 bases for J; bases not matched to a gene: 4. Germline V gene data show CDR1 as SGHDN and CDR2 as FVKESK. The CDR3 is 15 residues long. The CDR3 region is CASSPLAGGADTQYF. CDR3 sequence (DNA): TGTGCCAGCAGCCCTTTAGCGGGAGGGGCAGATACGCAGTATTTT.

The V gene is TRBV28, the J gene TRBJ1-1; D ambiguous. Germline V gene sequence: CDR1 MDHEN, CDR2 SYDVKM. V gave up 3 bases and J gave up 13 bases, with 15 bases separating them. CDR3 length: 12 residues. This CDR3 reads CASSFGGPKYFF. The CDR3 nucleotides are TGTGCCAGCAGTTTTGGAGGGCCTAAATATTTCTTT.

Of note for this clone: Additional DNA sequences in this sample encode the identical CDR3. The chain employs TRBV18 and TRBJ1-5; tentative D call: TRBD1 (5 bases). The V and J ends lost 2 bases and 5 bases respectively, with 10 bases between them. The CDR3 is made up of 14 amino acids. Germline CDR1 and CDR2: KGHSH and LQKENI. The CDR3 reads CASSPGQGDQPQHF. CDR3 nucleotide sequence: TGTGCCAGCTCACCAGGGCAGGGCGATCAGCCCCAGCATTTT.

This chain uses TRBV5-1 with TRBJ2-5, with 10 bases fitting TRBD2. V lost 0 bases, J lost 5 bases, and 4 bases stayed unmatched. Germline V gene data show CDR1 as SGHRS and CDR2 as YFSETQ. The CDR3 has 15 residues. In DNA, the CDR3 is TGCGCCAGCAGCTTGGGGGCTAGCGGGAGCGAGACCCAGTACTTC. This codes for CASSLGASGSETQYF.

V usage is TRBV30 and J usage is TRBJ2-1; D perhaps matches TRBD1 (6 bases). This CDR3 has 15 residues. V was cut by 0 bases and J by 9 bases, with 18 bases left in between. Germline assignment: CDR1 GTSNPN and CDR2 SVGIG (reference sequence). CDR3 nucleotide sequence: TGTGCCTGGAGTGTCGGCAGGGGCCCCCCTGGTGAGCAGTTCTTC. Amino acids: CAWSVGRGPPGEQFF.

V gene TRBV13 combines with J gene TRBJ2-5, with 9 positions matching TRBD2. Germline values: CDR1 PRHDT, CDR2 FYEKMQ (reference sequence). CDR3 length equals 15 residues. V lost 5 bases and J lost 4; bases outside the gene matches: 8. In nucleotides, the CDR3 is TGTGCCAGCAGCCTGGGTAGCGGGAGAGGAGAGACCCAGTACTTC. It is translated as CASSLGSGRGETQYF.

CDR3 coding DNA: TGTGCCAGCAGCCAAGCAAGGACAGTGATTCACAATGAGCAGTTCTTC. Its protein is CASSQARTVIHNEQFF. V usage is TRBV9 and J usage is TRBJ2-1, with TRBD1 as a possible D gene (6 bases). The length of the CDR3 is 16 residues. Germline CDR1 is SGDLS and CDR2 is YYNGEE. V lost 4 bases and J 5 bases, leaving 19 bases between the germline ends.